The sequence of this T cell receptor beta chain was determined in a study of technical replicates of blood from a handful of donors. Only in-frame clones appear in the TCRdb table, and some are missing; sequencing was by immunoSEQ multiplex PCR. The table shows about 73,000 clones, with roughly 90% occurring only once. The sequenced material came from PBMCs. The source is a human donor in good health. Some clones in this sample may be carry-over from other donors' samples.

CDR3 in amino acids: CASSFRPPRGLNEKLFF. The CDR3, as DNA: TGTGCCAGCAGTTTTCGACCACCCAGGGGGCTTAATGAAAAACTGTTTTTT. The chain joins TRBV27 to TRBJ1-4; 8 nucleotides line up with TRBD1. The V and J ends lost 3 bases and 4 bases, in that order; junction bases with no gene match: 10. Per germline, CDR1 MNHEY and CDR2 SMNVEV (reference sequence). The CDR3 has 17 amino acids.